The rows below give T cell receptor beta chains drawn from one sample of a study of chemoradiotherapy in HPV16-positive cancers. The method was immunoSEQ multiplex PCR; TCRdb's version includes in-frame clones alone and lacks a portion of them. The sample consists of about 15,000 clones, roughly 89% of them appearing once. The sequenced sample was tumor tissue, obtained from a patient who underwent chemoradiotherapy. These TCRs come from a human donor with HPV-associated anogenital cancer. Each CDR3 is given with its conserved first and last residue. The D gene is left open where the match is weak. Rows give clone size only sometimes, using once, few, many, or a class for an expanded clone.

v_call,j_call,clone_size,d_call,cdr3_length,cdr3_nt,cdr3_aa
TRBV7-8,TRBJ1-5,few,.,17,TGTGCCAGCAGCTTAAAATGGACGGACTATAGCAATCAGCCCCAGCATTTT,CASSLKWTDYSNQPQHF
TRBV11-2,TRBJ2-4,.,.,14,TGTGCCAGCAGCTTAAGTCGGGCGCCGGGCATTCAGTACTTC,CASSLSRAPGIQYF
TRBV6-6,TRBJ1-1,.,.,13,TGTGCCAGCGTTTATGCCGCGAACACTGAAGCTTTCTTT,CASVYAANTEAFF
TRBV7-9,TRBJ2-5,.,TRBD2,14,TGTGCCAGCAGCTTCGAGGGAGGGGATGAGACCCAGTACTTC,CASSFEGGDETQYF
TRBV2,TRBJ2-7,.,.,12,TGTGCCAGCAGTGGAAGGGGGTACGAGCAGTACTTC,CASSGRGYEQYF
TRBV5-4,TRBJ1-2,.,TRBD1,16,TGTGCCAGCAGCTCAAAAGAGGACAGGGCGAACTATGGCTACACCTTC,CASSSKEDRANYGYTF
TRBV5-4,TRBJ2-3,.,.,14,TGTGCCAGCAGCTTGGATTACGGCACAGATACGCAGTATTTT,CASSLDYGTDTQYF
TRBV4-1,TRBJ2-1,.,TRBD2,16,TGCGCCAGCAGCCAAGGGATCCAGCGGGAGGCCCGAGGTCAGTTCTTC,CASSQGIQREARGQFF
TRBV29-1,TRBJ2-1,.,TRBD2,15,TGCAGCGGCGGGGGGGGTAAGGGAGGGCTCAATGAGCAGTTCTTC,CSGGGGKGGLNEQFF
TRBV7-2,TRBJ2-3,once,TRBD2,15,TGTGCCAGCAGCTCCCCGGGACTATACGCAGATACGCAGTATTTT,CASSSPGLYADTQYF
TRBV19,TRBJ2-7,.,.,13,TGTGCCAGTAGTGTCCTATTGGGAGACGAGCAGTACTTC,CASSVLLGDEQYF
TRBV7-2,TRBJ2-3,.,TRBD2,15,TGTGCCAGCAGCTCCCTAGCGGGGACGATGGATACGCAGTATTTT,CASSSLAGTMDTQYF
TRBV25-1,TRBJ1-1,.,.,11,TGTGCCAGCCGGATGGCCACTGAAGCTTTCTTT,CASRMATEAFF
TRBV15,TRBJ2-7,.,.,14,TGTGCCACCAGCAGGATTGGTAGATCCTACGAGCAGTACTTC,CATSRIGRSYEQYF
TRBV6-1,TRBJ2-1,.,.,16,TGTGCCAGCAGTGAAGCGATATGGAGCTACTACAATGAGCAGTTCTTC,CASSEAIWSYYNEQFF
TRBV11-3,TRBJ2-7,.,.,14,TGTGCCAGCAGCCAGGGGAGAGGGGGGTACGAGCAGTACTTC,CASSQGRGGYEQYF
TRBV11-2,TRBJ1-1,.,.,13,TGTGCCAGCAGCTCCCAGCTGAACACTGAAGCTTTCTTT,CASSSQLNTEAFF
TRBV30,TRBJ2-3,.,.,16,TGTGCCTGGAGTATATGGCGGGGCCGAGAGGCAGATACGCAGTATTTT,CAWSIWRGREADTQYF
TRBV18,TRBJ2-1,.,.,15,TGTGCCAGCTCACTGGGTGCAGGGAACTACAATGAGCAGTTCTTC,CASSLGAGNYNEQFF
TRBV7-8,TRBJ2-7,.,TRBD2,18,TGTGCCAGCAGCTCCGTAGCGGGAGGGCCATTTGGGTCTTACGAGCAGTACTTC,CASSSVAGGPFGSYEQYF
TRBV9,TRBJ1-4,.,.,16,TGTGCCAGCACCCCTCGACCCTCCGCAACTAATGAAAAACTGTTTTTT,CASTPRPSATNEKLFF
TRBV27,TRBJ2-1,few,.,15,TGTGCCAGCAGTTTATCAGGTGACCTATACAATGAGCAGTTCTTC,CASSLSGDLYNEQFF
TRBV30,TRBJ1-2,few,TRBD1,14,TGTGCCTGGAGATGGAGGGGGCGCAACTATGGCTACACCTTC,CAWRWRGRNYGYTF
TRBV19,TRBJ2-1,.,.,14,TGTGCCAGTAGTTCTTCGGGACTCTACAATGAGCAGTTCTTC,CASSSSGLYNEQFF
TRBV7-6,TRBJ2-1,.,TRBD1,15,TGTGCCAGCAGCCCCGGGACAGGGCGTATGGATGAGCAGTTCTTC,CASSPGTGRMDEQFF
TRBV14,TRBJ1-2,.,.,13,TGTGCCAGCAGCCGGGAACTTAACTTTGGCTACACCTTC,CASSRELNFGYTF
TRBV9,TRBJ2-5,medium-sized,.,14,TGTGCCAGCAGCTCACGACAGGGAGGGCTTACCCAGTACTTC,CASSSRQGGLTQYF
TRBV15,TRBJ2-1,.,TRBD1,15,TGTGCCACCAGCGGGACAGGGAATTCCTACAATGAGCAGTTCTTC,CATSGTGNSYNEQFF
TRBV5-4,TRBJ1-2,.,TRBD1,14,TGTGCCAGCAGCCCGGACAGGGCATATCATGGCTACACCTTC,CASSPDRAYHGYTF
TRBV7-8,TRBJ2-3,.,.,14,TGTGCCAGCAGCTTAAAGGTTGGACCAGCTACGCAGTATTTT,CASSLKVGPATQYF
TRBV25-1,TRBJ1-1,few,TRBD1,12,TGTGCCAGCAGTATCAGACAGGGTGAAGCTTTCTTT,CASSIRQGEAFF
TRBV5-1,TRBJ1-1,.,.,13,TGCGCCAGCAGCTCCTCAACTAACACTGAAGCTTTCTTT,CASSSSTNTEAFF
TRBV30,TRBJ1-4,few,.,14,TGTGCCTGGAGTCACAGGGTGATGGGGGAAAAACTGTTTTTT,CAWSHRVMGEKLFF
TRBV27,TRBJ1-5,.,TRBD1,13,TGTGCCAGCGGGGGACAGGGGGGACAGCCCCAGCATTTT,CASGGQGGQPQHF
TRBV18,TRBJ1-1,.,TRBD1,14,TGTGCCAGCTCACTTGGAACAGGGGACTTGAGAGCTTTCTTT,CASSLGTGDLRAFF
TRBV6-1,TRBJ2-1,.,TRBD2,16,TGTGCCAGCAGTGAAAGGGGCGGGAGTCTCTACAATGAGCAGTTCTTC,CASSERGGSLYNEQFF
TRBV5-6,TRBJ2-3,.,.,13,TGTGCCAGCAGCCCGAGCGGGTCAGATACGCAGTATTTT,CASSPSGSDTQYF
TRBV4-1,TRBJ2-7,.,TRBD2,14,TGCGCCAGCAGCCTCGGGACTAGCGCCTACGAGCAGTACTTC,CASSLGTSAYEQYF
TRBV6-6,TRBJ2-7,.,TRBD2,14,TGTGCCAGCAGTTCCCTAGCGGTGGGGGGGGAGCAGTACTTC,CASSSLAVGGEQYF
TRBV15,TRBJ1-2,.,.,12,TGTGCCACCAGCAGAGACAACTATGGCTACACCTTC,CATSRDNYGYTF
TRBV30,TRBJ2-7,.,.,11,TGTGCCTGGAGTGTACACTCCGAGCAGTACTTC,CAWSVHSEQYF
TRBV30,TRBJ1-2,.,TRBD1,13,TGTGCCTGCCTAGACTACAGGGGACTCGGCTACACCTTC,CACLDYRGLGYTF
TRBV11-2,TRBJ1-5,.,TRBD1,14,TGTGCCAGCAGCCCTGGGACAGGGGGACAGCCCCAGCATTTT,CASSPGTGGQPQHF
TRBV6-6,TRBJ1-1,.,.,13,TGTGCCAGCAGTCGGGGGATGAACACTGAAGCTTTCTTT,CASSRGMNTEAFF
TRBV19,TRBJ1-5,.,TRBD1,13,TGTGCCAGTAAGAAGGGACAGGATCAGCCCCAGCATTTT,CASKKGQDQPQHF
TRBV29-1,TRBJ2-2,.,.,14,TGCAGCGTTGAGGACCGGCTTAACACCGGGGAGCTGTTTTTT,CSVEDRLNTGELFF
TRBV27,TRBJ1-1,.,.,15,TGTGCCAGCAAGCACCCTAGGGGCCAGAACACTGAAGCTTTCTTT,CASKHPRGQNTEAFF
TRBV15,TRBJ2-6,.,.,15,TGTGCCACCAGCAGAAGTAGATCTGGGGCCAACGTCCTGACTTTC,CATSRSRSGANVLTF
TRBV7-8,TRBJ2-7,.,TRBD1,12,TGTGCCAGCAGCATTACAGGGGTCGAGCAGTACTTC,CASSITGVEQYF
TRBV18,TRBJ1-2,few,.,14,TGTGCCAGCTCACCTGCAGGGGCCAACTATGGCTACACCTTC,CASSPAGANYGYTF
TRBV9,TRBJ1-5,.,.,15,TGTGCCAGCAGCGTAAGCGCCGATAGCAATCAGCCCCAGCATTTT,CASSVSADSNQPQHF